This T cell receptor (beta chain) was identified during a study of blood T cell repertoires in COVID-19. Background on the study: Samples representing acute and convalescent COVID-19 were sourced from the United States, Italy and Spain. T cells, B-cell-depleted T cells, or PBMCs supplied cDNA or gDNA.

Across 20 to 25 US areas, participants ranged in age from roughly 18 to 95 years. Cohorts were assigned according to the clinical history that participants reported. CDR3 length: 17 amino acids. Sequenced by immunoSEQ multiplex PCR; TCRdb stores in-frame clones only, minus some. The top ten hold roughly 12% of the sample, which has more than 150,000 clones, 75% to 85% seen once. The chain recombines TRBV21-1 with TRBJ2-7; the DNA was not used to check the table's D call, TRBD1. TRBV21-1 is deemed a pseudogene. The material sequenced was PBMCs or T cells enriched from blood (not recorded which). This TCR was sampled from a man aged 40-50 years who had recovered from COVID-19. CDR3 sequence reads: CASSKDRGTGVAYEQYF. DNA of the CDR3: TGTGCCAGCAGCAAAGATAGGGGAACAGGGGTTGCCTACGAGCAGTACTTC.